This T cell receptor (beta chain) originates from a study of long-term antiretroviral therapy in people with HIV. Germline V gene sequence: CDR1 MNHEY, CDR2 SMNVEV (reference sequence). Trimming shortened V by 5 bases and J by 0 bases, and 11 bases separated the two germline ends. CDR3 size: 15 residues. Running of the v3.0 immunoSEQ assay took place at survey level. Generated by immunoSEQ multiplex PCR, the TCRdb table keeps only in-frame clones and is missing some. The sample consists of more than 20,000 clones, 87% of them appearing once. This clonotype was obtained from a man aged 50 to 60 with HIV. J is TRBJ2-1 and V is TRBV27; tentatively, D is TRBD2 (5 bases). Source: unsorted PBMCs, taken 1.8 years before starting antiretroviral therapy. CDR3 loop: CASSPRASSYNEQFF. The CDR3 DNA follows: TGTGCCAGCAGTCCGCGGGCGAGCTCCTACAATGAGCAGTTCTTC.